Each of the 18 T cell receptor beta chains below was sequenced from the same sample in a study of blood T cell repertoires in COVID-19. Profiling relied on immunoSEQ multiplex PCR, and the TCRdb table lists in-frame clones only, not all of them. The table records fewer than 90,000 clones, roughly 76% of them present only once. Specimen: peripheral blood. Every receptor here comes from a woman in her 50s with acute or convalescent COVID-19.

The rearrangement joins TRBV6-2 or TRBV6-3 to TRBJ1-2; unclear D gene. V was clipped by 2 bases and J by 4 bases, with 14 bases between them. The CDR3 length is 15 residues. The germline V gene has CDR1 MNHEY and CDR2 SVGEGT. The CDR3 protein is CASSYQDGPGYGYTF. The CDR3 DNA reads TGTGCCAGCAGTTACCAGGATGGGCCTGGCTATGGCTACACCTTC.

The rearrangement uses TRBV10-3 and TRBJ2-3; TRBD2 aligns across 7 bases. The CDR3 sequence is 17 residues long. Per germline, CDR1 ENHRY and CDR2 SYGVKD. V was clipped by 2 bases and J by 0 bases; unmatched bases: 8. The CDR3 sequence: CAISEDLSRGSTDTQYF. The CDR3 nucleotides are TGTGCCATCAGTGAGGACCTCTCGCGGGGGAGCACAGATACGCAGTATTTT.

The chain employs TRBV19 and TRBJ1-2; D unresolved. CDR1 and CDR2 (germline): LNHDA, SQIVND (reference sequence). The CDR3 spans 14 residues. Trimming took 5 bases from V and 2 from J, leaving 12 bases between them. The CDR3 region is CASSPPFENYGYTF. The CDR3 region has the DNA TGTGCCAGTAGTCCCCCGTTCGAGAACTATGGCTACACCTTC.

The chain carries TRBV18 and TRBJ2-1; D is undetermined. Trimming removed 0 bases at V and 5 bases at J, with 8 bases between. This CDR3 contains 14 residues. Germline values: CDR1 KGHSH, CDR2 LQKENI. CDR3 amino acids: CASSPPSVDNEQFF. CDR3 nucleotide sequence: TGTGCCAGCTCACCACCCTCAGTGGACAATGAGCAGTTCTTC.

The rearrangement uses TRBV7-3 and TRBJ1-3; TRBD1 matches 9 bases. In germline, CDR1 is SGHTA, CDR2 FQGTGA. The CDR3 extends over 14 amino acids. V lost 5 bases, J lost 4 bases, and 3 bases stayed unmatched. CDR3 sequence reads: CASSPGTGGNTIYF. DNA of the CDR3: TGTGCCAGCAGCCCCGGGACAGGGGGAAACACCATATATTTT.

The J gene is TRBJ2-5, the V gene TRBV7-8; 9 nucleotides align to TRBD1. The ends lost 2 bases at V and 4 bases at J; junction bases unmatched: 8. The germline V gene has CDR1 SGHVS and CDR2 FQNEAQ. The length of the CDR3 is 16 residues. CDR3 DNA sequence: TGTGCCAGCAGCTTACCCGCCCGGACAGGGGTAGAGACCCAGTACTTC. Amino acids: CASSLPARTGVETQYF. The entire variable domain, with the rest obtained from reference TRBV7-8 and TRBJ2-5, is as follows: GAGVSQSPRYKVAKRGQDVALRCDPISGHVSLFWYQQALGQGPEFLTYFQNEAQLDKSGLPSDRFFAERPEGSVSTLKIQRTQQEDSAVYLCASSLPARTGVETQYFGPGTRLLVL.

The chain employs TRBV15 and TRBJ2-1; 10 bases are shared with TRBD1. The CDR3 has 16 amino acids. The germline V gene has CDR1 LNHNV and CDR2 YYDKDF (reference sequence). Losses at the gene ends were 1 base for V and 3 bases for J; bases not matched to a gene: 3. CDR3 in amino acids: CATSRGGTGDYNEQFF. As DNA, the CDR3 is TGTGCCACCAGCAGAGGGGGGACAGGGGACTACAATGAGCAGTTCTTC.

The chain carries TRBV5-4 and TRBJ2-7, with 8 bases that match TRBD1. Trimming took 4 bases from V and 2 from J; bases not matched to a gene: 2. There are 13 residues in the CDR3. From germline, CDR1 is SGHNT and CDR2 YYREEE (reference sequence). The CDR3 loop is CASSGQGTYEQYF. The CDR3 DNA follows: TGTGCCAGCAGCGGACAGGGAACCTACGAGCAGTACTTC.

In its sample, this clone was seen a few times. CDR3 sequence reads: CATRERQGAHSPLHF. The CDR3 DNA sequence: TGTGCCACCCGGGAGCGACAGGGGGCTCATTCACCCCTCCACTTT. This rearrangement joins TRBV6-5 to TRBJ1-6; 10 nucleotides agree with TRBD1. This CDR3 is built from 15 residues. Germline CDR1 and CDR2: MNHEY and SVGAGI. J lost 8 bases, V lost 10 bases, and 11 bases had no gene match.

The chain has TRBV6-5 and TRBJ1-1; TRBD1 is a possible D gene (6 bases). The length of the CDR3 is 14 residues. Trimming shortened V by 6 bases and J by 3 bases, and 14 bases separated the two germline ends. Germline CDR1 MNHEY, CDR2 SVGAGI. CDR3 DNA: TGTGCCAGCAGAGTCACAGGGATGCACACTGAAGCTTTCTTT. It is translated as CASRVTGMHTEAFF.

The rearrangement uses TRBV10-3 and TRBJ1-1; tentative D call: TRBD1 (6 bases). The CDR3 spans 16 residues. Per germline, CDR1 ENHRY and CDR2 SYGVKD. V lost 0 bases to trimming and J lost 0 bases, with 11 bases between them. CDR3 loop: CAISESGAGLNTEAFF. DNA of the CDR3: TGTGCCATCAGTGAGTCGGGGGCAGGACTGAACACTGAAGCTTTCTTT.

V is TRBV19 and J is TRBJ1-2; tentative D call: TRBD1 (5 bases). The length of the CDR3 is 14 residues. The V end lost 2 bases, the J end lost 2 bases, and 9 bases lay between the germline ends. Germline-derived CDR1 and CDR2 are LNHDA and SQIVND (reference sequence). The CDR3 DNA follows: TGTGCCAGTAGTATATCTGCAGGGAACTATGGCTACACCTTC. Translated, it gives CASSISAGNYGYTF.

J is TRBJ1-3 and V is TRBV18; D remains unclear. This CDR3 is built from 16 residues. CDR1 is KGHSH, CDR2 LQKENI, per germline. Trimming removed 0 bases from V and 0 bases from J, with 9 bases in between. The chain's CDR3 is CASSPPSASSGNTIYF. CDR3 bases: TGTGCCAGCTCACCACCGTCCGCGAGCTCTGGAAACACCATATATTTT.

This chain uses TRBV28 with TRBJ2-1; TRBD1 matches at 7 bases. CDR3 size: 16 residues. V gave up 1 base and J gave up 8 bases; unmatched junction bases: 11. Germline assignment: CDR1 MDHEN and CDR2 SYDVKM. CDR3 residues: CASSLYRQGGSHEQFF. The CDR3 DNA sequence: TGTGCCAGCAGTTTATACCGACAGGGTGGATCTCATGAGCAGTTCTTC. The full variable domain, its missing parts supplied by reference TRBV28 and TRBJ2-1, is DVKVTQSSRYLVKRTGEKVFLECVQDMDHENMFWYRQDPGLGLRLIYFSYDVKMKEKGDIPEGYSVSREKKERFSLILESASTNQTSMYLCASSLYRQGGSHEQFFGPGTRLTVL.

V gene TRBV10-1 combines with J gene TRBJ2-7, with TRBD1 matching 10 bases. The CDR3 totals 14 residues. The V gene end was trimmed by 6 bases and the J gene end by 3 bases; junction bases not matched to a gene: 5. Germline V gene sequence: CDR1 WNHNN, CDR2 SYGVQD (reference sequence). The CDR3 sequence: CASRTGGWGYEQYF. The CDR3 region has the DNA TGCGCCAGCAGGACAGGGGGCTGGGGCTACGAGCAGTACTTC.

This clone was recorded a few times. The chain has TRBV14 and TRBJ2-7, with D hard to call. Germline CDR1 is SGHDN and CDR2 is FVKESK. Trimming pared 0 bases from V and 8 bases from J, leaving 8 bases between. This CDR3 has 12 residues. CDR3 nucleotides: TGTGCCAGCAGCCAAGAAAGCCTCAAGCAGTACTTC. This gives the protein CASSQESLKQYF.

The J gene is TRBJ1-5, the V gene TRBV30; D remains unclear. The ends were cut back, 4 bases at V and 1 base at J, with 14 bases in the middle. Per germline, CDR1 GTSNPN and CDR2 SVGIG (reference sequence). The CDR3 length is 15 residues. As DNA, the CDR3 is TGTGCCTGGACCCCCAATGGAGCGAGCAATCAGCCCCAGCATTTT. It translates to CAWTPNGASNQPQHF. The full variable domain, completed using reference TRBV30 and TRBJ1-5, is SQTIHQWPATLVQPVGSPLSLECTVEGTSNPNLYWYRQAAGRGLQLLFYSVGIGQISSEVPQNLSASRPQDRQFILSSKKLLLSDSGFYLCAWTPNGASNQPQHFGDGTRLSIL.

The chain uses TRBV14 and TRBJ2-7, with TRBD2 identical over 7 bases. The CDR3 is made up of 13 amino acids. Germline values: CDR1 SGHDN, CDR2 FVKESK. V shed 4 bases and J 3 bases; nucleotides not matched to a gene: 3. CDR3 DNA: TGTGCCAGCAGCCCGCGGACTAGCTACGAGCAGTACTTC. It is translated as CASSPRTSYEQYF.